A selection of T cell receptor beta chains follows, all from one sample in a study of shared clonotypes between healthy human individuals. TCRdb keeps only in-frame clones here, not all; method: immunoSEQ multiplex PCR. The sample comprises 1 million to 1.3 million clones, about 84% of which are singletons, and 0.6% to 0.7% rests with the top ten. The specimen sequenced was memory CD4+ T cells from PBMCs. These receptors originate from a man between 18 and 35 years old in good health. Some clones in this sample may be carry-over from other donors' samples. Both conserved end residues are part of each CDR3. D genes are given only for firm matches. Size values are once, few and many counts, or a class for expanded clones, and some rows have none.

v_gene,abundance,d_gene,j_gene,CDR3aa,CDR3nt
TRBV6-6,-,TRBD1,TRBJ2-7,CASSIRTGGYEQYF,TGTGCCAGCAGCATTCGGACAGGGGGCTACGAGCAGTACTTC
TRBV5-4,once,TRBD1,TRBJ2-5,CASSSGQGGGQETQYF,TGTGCCAGCAGCAGCGGACAGGGGGGTGGACAAGAGACCCAGTACTTC
TRBV10-3,-,-,TRBJ1-4,CAISDAAPRDEKLFF,TGTGCCATCAGTGATGCCGCACCAAGGGACGAAAAACTGTTTTTT
TRBV4-3,-,TRBD2,TRBJ2-2,CASSPAHLAENTGELFF,TGCGCCAGCAGCCCCGCCCACCTAGCGGAGAACACCGGGGAGCTGTTTTTT
TRBV7-8,-,TRBD1,TRBJ1-2,CASSLLTGGNYGYTF,TGTGCCAGCAGCTTACTGACAGGGGGCAACTATGGCTACACCTTC
TRBV7-3,-,-,TRBJ2-3,CASSLLGAPQDTQYF,TGTGCCAGCAGCTTATTGGGGGCTCCGCAGGATACGCAGTATTTT
TRBV14,-,TRBD1,TRBJ1-3,CASSLRTGRISGNTIYF,TGTGCCAGCAGCCTCCGGACAGGGCGCATCTCTGGAAACACCATATATTTT
TRBV28,once,-,TRBJ2-3,CASSLKAGLQYF,TGTGCCAGCAGTTTAAAGGCGGGTTTGCAGTATTTT
TRBV6-6,-,TRBD2,TRBJ2-1,CASGLAGIDEQFF,TGTGCCAGCGGACTAGCGGGTATCGATGAGCAGTTCTTC
TRBV23-1,-,TRBD2,TRBJ2-2,CASRQLAGGPIPNTGELFF,TGCGCCAGCAGGCAACTAGCGGGAGGGCCCATTCCGAACACCGGGGAGCTGTTTTTT
TRBV28,-,TRBD2,TRBJ2-7,CASHHSGSLEEQYF,TGTGCCAGCCACCATAGCGGGAGCCTAGAAGAGCAGTACTTC
TRBV7-9,-,TRBD1,TRBJ2-1,CASSLRTGGIMVGEQFF,TGTGCCAGCAGCTTAAGAACAGGGGGGATAATGGTTGGTGAGCAGTTCTTC
TRBV11-1,-,-,TRBJ2-7,CASSFTDGRTYEQYF,TGTGCCAGCAGCTTTACCGATGGCAGAACCTACGAGCAGTACTTC
TRBV11-2,-,-,TRBJ1-1,CASSLSVTEAFF,TGTGCCAGCAGCTTGTCCGTCACTGAAGCTTTCTTT
TRBV4-1,-,-,TRBJ2-1,CASSLTSRNEQFF,TGCGCCAGCAGCCTAACTAGCCGCAATGAGCAGTTCTTC
TRBV11-2,-,-,TRBJ2-7,CASSFGVKSYEQYF,TGTGCCAGCAGCTTTGGAGTAAAGTCCTACGAGCAGTACTTC
TRBV7-8,-,-,TRBJ1-1,CASSPRTATVNTEAFF,TGTGCCAGCAGCCCTCGGACAGCTACCGTGAACACTGAAGCTTTCTTT
TRBV9,-,-,TRBJ1-1,CASSVGAPSEAFF,TGTGCCAGCAGCGTAGGGGCACCCAGTGAAGCTTTCTTT
TRBV18,-,-,TRBJ2-3,CASSPRGDTQYF,TGTGCCAGCTCACCACGGGGGGATACGCAGTATTTT
TRBV5-4,-,TRBD2,TRBJ2-1,CASSLGLAETRVIGEQFF,TGTGCCAGCAGCCTGGGACTAGCGGAAACGAGGGTTATAGGTGAGCAGTTCTTC
TRBV7-3,many,-,TRBJ2-3,CASSFDTDTQYF,TGTGCCAGCAGCTTTGACACAGATACGCAGTATTTT
TRBV11-2,-,-,TRBJ2-1,CASSSGGGRSYNEQFF,TGTGCCAGCAGCTCTGGGGGCGGGAGATCCTACAATGAGCAGTTCTTC
TRBV2,-,TRBD2,TRBJ2-3,CASKRTSGRADTQYF,TGTGCCAGCAAGAGGACTAGCGGGAGGGCAGATACGCAGTATTTT
TRBV10-3,-,TRBD2,TRBJ2-5,CAISEGEGGPAETQYF,TGTGCCATCAGTGAGGGAGAGGGAGGGCCCGCGGAGACCCAGTACTTC
TRBV27,-,TRBD1,TRBJ1-1,CASNAVDRGRNTEAFF,TGTGCCAGCAACGCCGTGGACAGGGGGCGAAACACTGAAGCTTTCTTT
TRBV10-3,-,TRBD1,TRBJ2-7,CAISGQGNDEQYF,TGTGCCATCAGTGGACAGGGGAACGACGAGCAGTACTTC
TRBV2,many,-,TRBJ2-2,CASSEVRLGELFF,TGTGCCAGCAGTGAAGTAAGGCTCGGGGAGCTGTTTTTT
TRBV2,-,-,TRBJ1-4,CASCGGTTNEKLFF,TGTGCCAGTTGCGGGGGGACGACTAATGAAAAACTGTTTTTT
TRBV4-1,-,-,TRBJ1-1,CASSQVGALNTEAFF,TGCGCCAGCAGCCAAGTAGGGGCCCTGAACACTGAAGCTTTCTTT
TRBV30,-,-,TRBJ1-5,CAWGSDQPQHF,TGTGCCTGGGGCAGCGATCAGCCCCAGCATTTT
TRBV6-1,-,TRBD1,TRBJ1-2,CASSGGTGGMRGYTF,TGTGCCAGCAGTGGCGGGACAGGTGGGATGAGGGGCTACACCTTC
TRBV27,-,TRBD2,TRBJ2-5,CASSNLAVQETQYF,TGTGCCAGCAGTAACCTAGCGGTCCAAGAGACCCAGTACTTC
TRBV6-1,-,-,TRBJ2-5,CASSRDWDRETQYF,TGTGCCAGCAGCCGGGACTGGGACCGAGAGACCCAGTACTTC
TRBV4-1,-,-,TRBJ2-7,CASSQVGTVSYEQYF,TGCGCCAGCAGCCAAGTTGGGACCGTTTCCTACGAGCAGTACTTC
TRBV5-1,-,TRBD2,TRBJ2-6,CASSLAGTSGSHSSGANVLTF,TGCGCCAGCAGCTTGGCCGGGACTAGCGGGAGCCACAGCTCTGGGGCCAACGTCCTGACTTTC
TRBV18,-,-,TRBJ2-1,CASSPLQGAYNEQFF,TGTGCCAGCTCACCATTACAGGGCGCATACAATGAGCAGTTCTTC
TRBV5-1,-,-,TRBJ2-1,CASSPKGPTYNEQFF,TGCGCCAGCAGCCCAAAGGGACCGACCTACAATGAGCAGTTCTTC
TRBV27,-,TRBD2,TRBJ2-7,CASSFRGRRGLAREETYEQYF,TGTGCCAGCAGTTTCCGGGGAAGGAGGGGATTAGCGCGGGAGGAAACCTACGAGCAGTACTTC
TRBV19,few,-,TRBJ2-1,CASSIANNNEQFF,TGTGCCAGTAGTATAGCTAACAACAATGAGCAGTTCTTC
TRBV18,-,TRBD1,TRBJ2-7,CASSPPPRDRGYEQYF,TGTGCCAGCTCACCACCTCCCCGGGACAGGGGCTACGAGCAGTACTTC
TRBV7-8,-,-,TRBJ2-3,CASSFSSSTDTQYF,TGTGCCAGCAGCTTTTCATCTAGCACAGATACGCAGTATTTT
TRBV7-8,-,-,TRBJ2-7,CASIAKRAASYEQYF,TGTGCCAGCATCGCCAAGAGGGCGGCTTCTTACGAGCAGTACTTC
TRBV19,-,TRBD1,TRBJ1-5,CASSIGTGGLPNQPQHF,TGTGCCAGTAGTATAGGGACAGGGGGCCTTCCCAATCAGCCCCAGCATTTT
TRBV7-2,once,TRBD1,TRBJ2-3,CASSIRQGPDTQYF,TGTGCCAGCAGCATACGACAGGGTCCAGATACGCAGTATTTT
TRBV9,-,TRBD1,TRBJ2-7,CASSVAANRGTYEQYF,TGTGCCAGCAGCGTAGCGGCAAACAGGGGAACCTACGAGCAGTACTTC
TRBV6-6,-,-,TRBJ2-5,CASSALRWETQYF,TGTGCCAGCAGCGCGCTCAGGTGGGAGACCCAGTACTTC
TRBV5-1,many,-,TRBJ2-1,CASSLERTNNEQFF,TGCGCCAGCAGCTTGGAAAGAACCAACAATGAGCAGTTCTTC
TRBV28,few,TRBD2,TRBJ2-6,CASSLGGVNVLTF,TGTGCCAGCAGTTTAGGGGGGGTTAACGTCCTGACTTTC
TRBV14,few,TRBD1,TRBJ1-4,CASSQERDRGREKLFF,TGTGCCAGCAGCCAGGAAAGGGACAGGGGGCGAGAAAAACTGTTTTTT
TRBV10-2,-,TRBD2,TRBJ2-3,CATLGGGPADTQYF,TGCGCCACCCTGGGCGGGGGGCCGGCAGATACGCAGTATTTT
TRBV13,many,-,TRBJ1-3,CASSLVGHYAGNTIYF,TGTGCCAGCAGCTTAGTGGGACACTACGCTGGAAACACCATATATTTT